Sequencing of this T cell receptor beta chain was carried out in a study of T cell repertoires in cytomegalovirus infection. Overall study context: Selected CMV epitopes included recently identified HLA-C-restricted ones as well as well-studied HLA-B-restricted ones. CMV infection and matching HLA type were both indicated by public TCR beta signatures.

The CDR3 contains 15 residues. V lost 6 bases, J lost 6 bases, and 20 bases lay in between. As for this clonotype: Its antigen is as yet unknown.

Findings and limits, study-wide: Adding up the frequency of public TCR beta families identified people who carried CMV plus the relevant HLA. Clonotypes of TCR beta that were HLA-C-restricted and CMV-specific dominated the ex vivo response.

One entry per CDR3 protein results from TCRdb running MiXCR on the reads. The table records some 110,000 distinct CDR3 sequences, about 32% of them present only once. Specimen: CD8+ T cells from cultured PBMCs, collected from culture after CMV antigen stimulation. This receptor was obtained from a human donor in good health (CMV status not recorded). Some clones in this sample may be carry-over from other donors' samples. The V gene is TRBV12-3 or TRBV12-4, the J gene TRBJ1-2; possibly TRBD1 for D (5 bases). The CDR3 coding sequence is TGTGCCAGCAGAACCCATTCAGGACAAAGTAATGGCTACACCTTC. Translation: CASRTHSGQSNGYTF.